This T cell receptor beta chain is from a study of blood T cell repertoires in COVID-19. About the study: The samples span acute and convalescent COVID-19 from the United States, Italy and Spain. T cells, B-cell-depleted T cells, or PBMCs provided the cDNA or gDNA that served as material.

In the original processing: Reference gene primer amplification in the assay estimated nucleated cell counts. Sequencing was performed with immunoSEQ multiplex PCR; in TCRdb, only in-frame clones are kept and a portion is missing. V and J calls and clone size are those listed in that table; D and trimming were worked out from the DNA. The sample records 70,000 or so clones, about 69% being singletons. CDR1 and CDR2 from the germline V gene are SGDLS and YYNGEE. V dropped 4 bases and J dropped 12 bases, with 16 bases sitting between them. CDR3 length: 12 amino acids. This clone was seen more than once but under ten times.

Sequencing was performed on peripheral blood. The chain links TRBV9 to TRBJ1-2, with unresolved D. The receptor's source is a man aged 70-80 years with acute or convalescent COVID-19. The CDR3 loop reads CASSLPGALHTF. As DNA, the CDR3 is TGTGCCAGCAGCTTACCCGGAGCGCTACACACCTTC.